This T cell receptor beta chain was found in a study of Graves' ophthalmopathy and Graves' hyperthyroidism. Study-wide results and limits: Separation of ophthalmopathy from stable hyperthyroidism was achieved by a 13-signature model, at approximately 90% sensitivity and approximately 84% specificity.

A duration under 3 months, NOSPECS ≥4, CAS ≥3 and moderate-to-severe activity characterized the donors with ophthalmopathy. The authors amplified TCR beta CDR3 regions from RNA transcripts. HTBI-primed first-round RT-PCR preceded second-round multiplex PCR. TCRdb ran MiXCR on the multiplex PCR reads and lists one entry per CDR3 protein. Of some 210,000 distinct CDR3 sequences detected, approximately 29% appear once; the ten largest clones hold approximately 9.1%. To note about this clonotype: What it binds is not known.

V was clipped by 4 bases and J by 3 bases; unmatched bases: 13. The V gene's germline CDR1 is SGHRS and CDR2 YFSETQ. CDR3 length equals 16 residues. This TCR came from a man in his fifties with Graves' ophthalmopathy. What was sequenced was peripheral blood. V gene TRBV5-1 combines with J gene TRBJ2-7; 7 bases are a match to TRBD1. The CDR3 loop is CASSVSTWGQNYEQYF. The CDR3 nucleotides read TGCGCCAGCAGCGTCTCGACCTGGGGACAGAACTACGAGCAGTACTTC.